One and the same sample provided the 2 T cell receptor beta chains below, sequenced in a study of T cell responses to AZD1222 COVID-19 vaccine. Profiled with immunoSEQ multiplex PCR; TCRdb holds only in-frame clones, not every one. The table lists 95,000 or so clones, roughly 88% of them singletons. The source was peripheral blood, collected on day 0 of AZD1222 vaccination. The receptor set was obtained from an adult in good health.

This clone has only a few counts. Distinct nucleotide sequences in the sample also encode this CDR3. The gene calls are TRBV6-4 and TRBJ2-3; 11 nucleotides align to TRBD2. The CDR3 runs 15 residues. Losses at the gene ends were 6 bases for V and 4 bases for J; bases not matched to a gene: 6. Germline values: CDR1 MRHNA, CDR2 SNTAGT. The CDR3 sequence is CASSLSGGAADTQYF. In DNA, the CDR3 is TGTGCCAGCAGCCTTAGCGGGGGGGCGGCAGATACGCAGTATTTT.

This clone was counted only a few times. The chain is built from TRBV27 and TRBJ2-7; TRBD2 is a possible D gene (5 bases). The CDR3 length is 13 residues. Germline values: CDR1 MNHEY, CDR2 SMNVEV (reference sequence). Trimming removed 5 bases from V and 3 bases from J, with 11 bases in between. The CDR3 is CASSPGEGYEQYF. The CDR3 DNA is TGTGCCAGCAGTCCAGGAGAGGGCTACGAGCAGTACTTC.